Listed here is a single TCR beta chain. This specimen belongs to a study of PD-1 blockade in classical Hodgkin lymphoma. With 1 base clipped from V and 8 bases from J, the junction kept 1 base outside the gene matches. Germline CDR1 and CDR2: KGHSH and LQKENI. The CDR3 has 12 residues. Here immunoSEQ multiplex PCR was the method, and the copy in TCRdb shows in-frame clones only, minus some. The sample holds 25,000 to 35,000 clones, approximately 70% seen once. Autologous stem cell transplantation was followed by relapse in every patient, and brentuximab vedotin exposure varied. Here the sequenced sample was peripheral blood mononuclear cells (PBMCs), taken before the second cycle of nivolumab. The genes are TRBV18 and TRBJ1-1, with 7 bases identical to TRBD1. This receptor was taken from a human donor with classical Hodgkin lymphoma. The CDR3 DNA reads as TGTGCCAGCTCACCACTACAGGGGGAAGCTTTCTTT. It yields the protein CASSPLQGEAFF.